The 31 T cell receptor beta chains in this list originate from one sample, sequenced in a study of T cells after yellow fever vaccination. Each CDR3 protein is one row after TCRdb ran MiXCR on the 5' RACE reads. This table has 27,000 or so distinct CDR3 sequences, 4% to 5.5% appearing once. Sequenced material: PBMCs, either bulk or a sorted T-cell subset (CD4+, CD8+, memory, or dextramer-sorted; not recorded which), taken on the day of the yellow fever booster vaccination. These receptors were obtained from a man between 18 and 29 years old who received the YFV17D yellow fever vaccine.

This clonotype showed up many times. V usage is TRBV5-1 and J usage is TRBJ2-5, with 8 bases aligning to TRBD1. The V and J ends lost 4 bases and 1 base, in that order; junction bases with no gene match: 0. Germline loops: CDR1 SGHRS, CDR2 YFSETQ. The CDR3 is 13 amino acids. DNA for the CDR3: TGCGCCAGCAGCGACAGGGGCCAAGAGACCCAGTACTTC. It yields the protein CASSDRGQETQYF.

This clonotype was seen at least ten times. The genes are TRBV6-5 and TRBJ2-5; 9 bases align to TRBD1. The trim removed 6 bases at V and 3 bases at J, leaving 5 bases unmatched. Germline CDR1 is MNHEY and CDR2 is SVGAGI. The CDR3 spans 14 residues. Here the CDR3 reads CASSYRGRKETQYF. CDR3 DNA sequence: TGTGCCAGCAGCTACAGGGGGCGCAAAGAGACCCAGTACTTC.

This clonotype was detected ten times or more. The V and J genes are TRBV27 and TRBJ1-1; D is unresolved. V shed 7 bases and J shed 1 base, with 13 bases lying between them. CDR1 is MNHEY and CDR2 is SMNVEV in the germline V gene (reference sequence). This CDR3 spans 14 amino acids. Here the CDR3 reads CASTLTSANTEAFF. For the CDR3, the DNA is TGTGCCAGCACCCTGACGAGTGCGAACACTGAAGCTTTCTTT.

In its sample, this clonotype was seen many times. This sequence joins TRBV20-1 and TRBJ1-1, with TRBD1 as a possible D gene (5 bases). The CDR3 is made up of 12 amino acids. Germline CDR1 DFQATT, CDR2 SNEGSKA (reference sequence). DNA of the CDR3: TGCATGGGTGACAGCCCGAACACTGAAGCTTTCTTT. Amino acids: CMGDSPNTEAFF.

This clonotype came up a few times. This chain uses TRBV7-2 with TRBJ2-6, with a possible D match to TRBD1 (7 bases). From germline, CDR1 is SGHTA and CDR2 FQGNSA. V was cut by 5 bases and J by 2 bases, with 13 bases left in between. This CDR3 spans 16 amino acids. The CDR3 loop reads CASSPQGGAGANVLTF. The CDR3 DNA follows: TGTGCCAGCAGCCCTCAGGGGGGAGCTGGGGCCAACGTCCTGACTTTC.

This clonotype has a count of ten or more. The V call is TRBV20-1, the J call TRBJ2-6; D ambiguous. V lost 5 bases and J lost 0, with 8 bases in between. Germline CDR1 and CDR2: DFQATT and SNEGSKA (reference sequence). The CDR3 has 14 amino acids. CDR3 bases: TGCAGTGCTCCAATGAGCTCTGGGGCCAACGTCCTGACTTTC. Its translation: CSAPMSSGANVLTF.

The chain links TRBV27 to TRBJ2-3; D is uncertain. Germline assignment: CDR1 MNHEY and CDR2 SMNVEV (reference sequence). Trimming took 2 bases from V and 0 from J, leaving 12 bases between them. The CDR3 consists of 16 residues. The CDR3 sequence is CASSLLGGTSTDTQYF. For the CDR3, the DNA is TGTGCCAGCAGTTTACTAGGCGGAACTAGCACAGATACGCAGTATTTT.

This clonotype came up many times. The CDR3 DNA reads TGCAGTGCTAAAGATGCACAGGCGCAAGAGACCCAGTACTTC. Protein sequence: CSAKDAQAQETQYF. The V and J genes are TRBV20-1 and TRBJ2-5, with a tentative D call TRBD1 (5 bases). Germline loops: CDR1 DFQATT, CDR2 SNEGSKA (reference sequence). Trimming cost V 4 bases and J 2 bases, with 14 bases left between them. CDR3 length: 14 amino acids.

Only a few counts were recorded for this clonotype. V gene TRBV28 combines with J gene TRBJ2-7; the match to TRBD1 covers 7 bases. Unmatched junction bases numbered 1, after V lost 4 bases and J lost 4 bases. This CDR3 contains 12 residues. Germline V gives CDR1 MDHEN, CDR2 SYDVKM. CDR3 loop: CASSSDRYEQYV. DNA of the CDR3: TGTGCCAGCAGTTCGGACAGGTACGAGCAGTACGTC.

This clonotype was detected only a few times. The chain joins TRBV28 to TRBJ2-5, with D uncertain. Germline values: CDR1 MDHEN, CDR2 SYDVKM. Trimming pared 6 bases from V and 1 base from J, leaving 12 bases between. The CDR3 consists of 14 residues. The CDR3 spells CASRQNPPQETQYF. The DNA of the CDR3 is TGTGCCAGCAGACAAAACCCCCCCCAAGAGACCCAGTACTTC.

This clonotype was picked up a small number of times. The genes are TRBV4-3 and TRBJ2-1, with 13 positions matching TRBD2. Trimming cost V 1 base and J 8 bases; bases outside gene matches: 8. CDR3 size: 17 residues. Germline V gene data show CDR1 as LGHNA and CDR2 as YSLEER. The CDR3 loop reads CASSQVGLAGDEDEQFF. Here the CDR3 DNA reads TGCGCCAGCAGCCAAGTCGGACTAGCGGGGGACGAGGATGAGCAGTTCTTC.

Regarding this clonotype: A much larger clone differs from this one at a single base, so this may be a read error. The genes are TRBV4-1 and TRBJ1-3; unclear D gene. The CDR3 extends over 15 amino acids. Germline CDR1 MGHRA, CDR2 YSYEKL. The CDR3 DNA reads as TGCGCCGGCAGCCCCACCCCGAGCTCTGGAAACACCATATATTTT. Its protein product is CAGSPTPSSGNTIYF.

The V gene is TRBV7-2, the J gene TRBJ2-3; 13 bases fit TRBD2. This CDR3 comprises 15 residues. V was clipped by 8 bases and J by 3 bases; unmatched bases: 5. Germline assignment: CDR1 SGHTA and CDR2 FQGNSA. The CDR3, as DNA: TGTGCCAGCGGTACTAGCGGGGGGGGAACAGATACGCAGTATTTT. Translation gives CASGTSGGGTDTQYF.

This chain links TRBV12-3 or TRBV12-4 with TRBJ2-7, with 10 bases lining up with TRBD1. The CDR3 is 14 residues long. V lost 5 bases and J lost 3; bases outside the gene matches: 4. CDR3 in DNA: TGTGCCAGCAGTGGGGGACAGGGGTACTACGAGCAGTACTTC. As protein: CASSGGQGYYEQYF.

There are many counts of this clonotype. CDR3: CASSAMGQGRQETQYF. For the CDR3, the DNA is TGCGCCAGCAGCGCCATGGGACAGGGGCGCCAAGAGACCCAGTACTTC. J is TRBJ2-5 and V is TRBV5-1; TRBD1 matches at 10 bases. The CDR3 is 16 residues long. V gave up 4 bases and J gave up 1 base; unmatched junction bases: 7. Per the germline V gene, CDR1 is SGHRS and CDR2 is YFSETQ.

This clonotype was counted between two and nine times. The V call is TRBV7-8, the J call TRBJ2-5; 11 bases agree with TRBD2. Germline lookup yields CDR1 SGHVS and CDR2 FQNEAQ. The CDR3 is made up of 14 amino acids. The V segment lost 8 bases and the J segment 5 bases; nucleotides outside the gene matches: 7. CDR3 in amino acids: CASVAGGPRETQYF. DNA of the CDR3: TGTGCCAGCGTAGCGGGGGGGCCGCGGGAGACCCAGTACTTC. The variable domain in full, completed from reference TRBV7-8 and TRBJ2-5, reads GAGVSQSPRYKVAKRGQDVALRCDPISGHVSLFWYQQALGQGPEFLTYFQNEAQLDKSGLPSDRFFAERPEGSVSTLKIQRTQQEDSAVYLCASVAGGPRETQYFGPGTRLLVL.

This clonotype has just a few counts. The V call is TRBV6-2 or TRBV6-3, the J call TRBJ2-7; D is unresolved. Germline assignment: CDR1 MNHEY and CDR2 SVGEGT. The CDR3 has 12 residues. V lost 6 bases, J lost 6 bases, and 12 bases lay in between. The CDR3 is CASSRLLGEQYV. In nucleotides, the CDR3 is TGTGCCAGCAGCCGGTTACTTGGCGAGCAGTACGTC.

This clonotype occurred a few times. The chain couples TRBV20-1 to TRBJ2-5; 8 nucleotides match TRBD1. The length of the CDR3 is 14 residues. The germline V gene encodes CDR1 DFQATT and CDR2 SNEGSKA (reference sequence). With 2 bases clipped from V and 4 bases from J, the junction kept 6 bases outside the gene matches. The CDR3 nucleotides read TGCAGTGCTAGACAGGGGGCGGAGGGAGAGACCCAGTACTTC. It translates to CSARQGAEGETQYF.

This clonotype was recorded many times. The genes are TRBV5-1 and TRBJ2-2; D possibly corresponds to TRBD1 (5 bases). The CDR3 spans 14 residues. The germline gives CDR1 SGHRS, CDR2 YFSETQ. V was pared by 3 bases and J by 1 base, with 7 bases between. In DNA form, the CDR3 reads TGCGCCAGCAGCTCTCAGGGGAACACCGGGGAGCTGTTTTTT. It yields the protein CASSSQGNTGELFF.

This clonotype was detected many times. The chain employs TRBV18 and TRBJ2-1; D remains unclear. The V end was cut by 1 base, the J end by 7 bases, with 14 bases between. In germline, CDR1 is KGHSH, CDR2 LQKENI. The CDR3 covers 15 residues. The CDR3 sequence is CASSPRGSLLNEQFF. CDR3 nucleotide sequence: TGTGCCAGCTCACCACGGGGTAGTCTATTGAATGAGCAGTTCTTC.

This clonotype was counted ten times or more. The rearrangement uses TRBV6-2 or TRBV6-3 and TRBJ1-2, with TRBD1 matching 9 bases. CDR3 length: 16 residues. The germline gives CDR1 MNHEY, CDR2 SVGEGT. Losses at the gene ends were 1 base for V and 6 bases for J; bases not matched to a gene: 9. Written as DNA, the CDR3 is TGTGCCAGCAGTTACTTCCGGGACAGGGATAAAGATGGCTACACCTTC. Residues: CASSYFRDRDKDGYTF.

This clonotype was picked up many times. CDR3 DNA sequence: TGTGCCAGCAGCCAAGATTTACCGCCTGCTACCTACGAGCAGTACGTC. This encodes CASSQDLPPATYEQYV. The chain combines TRBV3-2 with TRBJ2-7. TRBV3-2 is termed a pseudogene. The CDR3 runs 16 residues.

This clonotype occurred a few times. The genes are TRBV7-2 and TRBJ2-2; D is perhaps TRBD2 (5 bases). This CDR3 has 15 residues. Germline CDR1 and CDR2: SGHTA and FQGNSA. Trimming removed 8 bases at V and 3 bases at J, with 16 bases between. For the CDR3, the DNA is TGTGCCAGCCGACTTACCGGGATTCACACCGGGGAGCTGTTTTTT. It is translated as CASRLTGIHTGELFF. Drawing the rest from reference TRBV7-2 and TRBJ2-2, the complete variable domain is GAGVSQSPSNKVTEKGKDVELRCDPISGHTALYWYRQSLGQGLEFLIYFQGNSAPDKSGLPSDRFSAERTGGSVSTLTIQRTQQEDSAVYLCASRLTGIHTGELFFGEGSRLTVL.

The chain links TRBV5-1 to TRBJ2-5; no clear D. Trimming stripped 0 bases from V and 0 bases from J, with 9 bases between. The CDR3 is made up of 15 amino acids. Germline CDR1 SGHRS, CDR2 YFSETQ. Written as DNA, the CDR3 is TGCGCCAGCAGCTTGGCAATTTCGTACCAAGAGACCCAGTACTTC. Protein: CASSLAISYQETQYF. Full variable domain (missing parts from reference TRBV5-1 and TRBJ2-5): KAGVTQTPRYLIKTRGQQVTLSCSPISGHRSVSWYQQTPGQGLQFLFEYFSETQRNKGNFPGRFSGRQFSNSRSEMNVSTLELGDSALYLCASSLAISYQETQYFGPGTRLLVL.

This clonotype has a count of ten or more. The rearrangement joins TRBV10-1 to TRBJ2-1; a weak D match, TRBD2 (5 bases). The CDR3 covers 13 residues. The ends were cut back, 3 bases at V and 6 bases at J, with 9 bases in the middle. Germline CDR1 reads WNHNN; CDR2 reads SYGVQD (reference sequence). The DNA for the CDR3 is TGCGCCAGCAGTGACGGAGCGGCCAATGAGCAGTTCTTC. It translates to CASSDGAANEQFF.

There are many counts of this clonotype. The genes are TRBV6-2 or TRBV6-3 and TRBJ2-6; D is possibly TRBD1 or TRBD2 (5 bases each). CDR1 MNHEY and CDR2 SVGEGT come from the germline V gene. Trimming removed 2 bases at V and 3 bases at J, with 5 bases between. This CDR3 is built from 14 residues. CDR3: CASSYGGGANVLTF. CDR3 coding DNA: TGTGCCAGCAGTTACGGGGGTGGGGCCAACGTCCTGACTTTC.

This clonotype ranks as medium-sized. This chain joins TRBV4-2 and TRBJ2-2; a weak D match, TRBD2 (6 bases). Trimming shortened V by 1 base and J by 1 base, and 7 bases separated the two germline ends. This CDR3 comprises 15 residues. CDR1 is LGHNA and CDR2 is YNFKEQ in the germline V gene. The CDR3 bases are TGTGCCAGCAGCCAAGTGGAGGGGAACACCGGGGAGCTGTTTTTT. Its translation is CASSQVEGNTGELFF.

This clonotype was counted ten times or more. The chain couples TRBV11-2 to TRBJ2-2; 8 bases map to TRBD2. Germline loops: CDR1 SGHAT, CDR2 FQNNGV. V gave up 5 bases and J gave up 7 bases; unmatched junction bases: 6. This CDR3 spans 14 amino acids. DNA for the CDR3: TGTGCCAGCAGCCCCGGACTAGCTAGCGGGGAGCTGTTTTTT. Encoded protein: CASSPGLASGELFF.

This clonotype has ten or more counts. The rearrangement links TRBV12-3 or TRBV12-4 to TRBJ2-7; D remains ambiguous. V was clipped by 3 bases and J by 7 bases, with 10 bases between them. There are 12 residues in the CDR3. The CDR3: CASSFSLGEQYF. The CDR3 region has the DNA TGTGCCAGCAGTTTTTCCCTGGGGGAGCAGTACTTC.

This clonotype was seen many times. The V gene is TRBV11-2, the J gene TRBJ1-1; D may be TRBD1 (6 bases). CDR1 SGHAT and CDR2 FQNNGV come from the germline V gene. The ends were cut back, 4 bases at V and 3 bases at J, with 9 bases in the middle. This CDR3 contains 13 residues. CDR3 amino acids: CASSYGQYTEAFF. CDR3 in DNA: TGTGCCAGCAGCTATGGACAGTACACTGAAGCTTTCTTT.

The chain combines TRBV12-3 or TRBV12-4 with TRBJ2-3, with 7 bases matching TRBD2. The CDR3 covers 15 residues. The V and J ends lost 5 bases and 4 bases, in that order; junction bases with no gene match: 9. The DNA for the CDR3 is TGTGCCAGCAGTACCCCCCCCGGGGGGTCAGATACGCAGTATTTT. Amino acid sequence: CASSTPPGGSDTQYF.